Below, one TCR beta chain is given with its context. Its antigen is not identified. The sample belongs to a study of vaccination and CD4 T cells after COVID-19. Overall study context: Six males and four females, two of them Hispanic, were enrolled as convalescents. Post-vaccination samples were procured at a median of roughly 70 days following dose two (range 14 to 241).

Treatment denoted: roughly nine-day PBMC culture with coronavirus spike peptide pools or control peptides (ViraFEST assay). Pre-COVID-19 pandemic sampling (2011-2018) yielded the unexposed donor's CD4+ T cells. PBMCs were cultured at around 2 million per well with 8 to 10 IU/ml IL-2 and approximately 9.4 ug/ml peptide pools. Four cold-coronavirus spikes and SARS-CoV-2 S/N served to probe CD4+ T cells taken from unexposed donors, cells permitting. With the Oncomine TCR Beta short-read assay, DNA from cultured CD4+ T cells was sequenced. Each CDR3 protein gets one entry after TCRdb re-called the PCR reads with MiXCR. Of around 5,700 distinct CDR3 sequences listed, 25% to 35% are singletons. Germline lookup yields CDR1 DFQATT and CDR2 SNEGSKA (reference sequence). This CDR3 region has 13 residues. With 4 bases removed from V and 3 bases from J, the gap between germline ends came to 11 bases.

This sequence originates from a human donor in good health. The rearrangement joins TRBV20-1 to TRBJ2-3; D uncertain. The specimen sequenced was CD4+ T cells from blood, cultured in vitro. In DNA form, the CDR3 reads TGCAGTGCTAAAGGGTACGGGACAGATACGCAGTATTTT. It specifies CSAKGYGTDTQYF.